The sequence of this T cell receptor (beta chain) was determined in a study of blood T cell repertoires in COVID-19. This CDR3 has 11 residues. Germline CDR1 and CDR2: LGHDT and YNNKEL (reference sequence). Trimming shortened V by 7 bases and J by 1 base, and 4 bases separated the two germline ends. This table comes from immunoSEQ multiplex PCR, and its TCRdb copy is limited to in-frame clones, with some not included. Of about 160,000 clones in the sample, over 70% were seen once. Participants spanned ages about 18 to 90 years and resided in fewer than 30 US areas. V usage is TRBV3-1 (or the pseudogene TRBV3-2) and J usage is TRBJ1-1; no definite D call. This TCR was sampled from a woman in her thirties or forties with acute COVID-19. Sequenced input: PBMCs or T cells enriched from blood (not recorded which). In DNA form, the CDR3 reads TGTGCCAGCACCAGGAACACTGAAGCTTTCTTT. Residues: CASTRNTEAFF.